Presented here are 10 T cell receptor beta chains from one specimen sequenced in a study of blood T cell repertoires in COVID-19. TCRdb keeps only in-frame clones here, not all; method: immunoSEQ multiplex PCR. The sample comprises under 150,000 clones, 85% of which are singletons, and 6.2% rests with the top ten. Sequenced: PBMCs or T cells enriched from blood (not recorded which). The receptors here all came from a woman aged 40 to 50 who had recovered from COVID-19.

This clone has a single count. The chain combines TRBV19 with TRBJ1-5; D perhaps matches TRBD1 (5 bases). Germline values: CDR1 LNHDA, CDR2 SQIVND (reference sequence). The V and J ends lost 9 bases and 3 bases respectively, with 21 bases between them. The CDR3 spans 16 residues. CDR3 sequence: CASWNSVRATNQPQHF. The CDR3 DNA follows: TGTGCCAGCTGGAACTCCGTCAGGGCTACCAATCAGCCCCAGCATTTT.

The chain uses TRBV30 and TRBJ1-2, with a tentative D call TRBD1 (6 bases). This CDR3 region has 15 residues. Trimming took off 0 bases at V and 4 bases at J, with 15 bases between the two ends. From germline, CDR1 is GTSNPN and CDR2 SVGIG (reference sequence). The CDR3 DNA follows: TGTGCCTGGAGTGTAGGGACAAGTACTCCCTATGGCTACACCTTC. It encodes CAWSVGTSTPYGYTF.

The rearrangement joins TRBV7-6 to TRBJ2-7, with TRBD2 matching over 7 bases. CDR3 length equals 14 residues. Germline V gene lookup returns CDR1 SGHVS and CDR2 FNYEAQ. V shed 5 bases and J 6 bases; nucleotides not matched to a gene: 10. The CDR3 DNA reads TGTGCCAGCAGCCCTCTAGCGGAAGGCCCCGAGCAGTACTTC. Its translation is CASSPLAEGPEQYF.

V is TRBV2 and J is TRBJ2-7; 8 bases fit TRBD1. Germline V gene data show CDR1 as SNHLY and CDR2 as FYNNEI. Unmatched junction bases numbered 6, after V lost 6 bases and J lost 2 bases. CDR3 length: 14 amino acids. Here the CDR3 reads CASRDRELTYEQYF. CDR3 sequence (DNA): TGTGCCAGCAGGGACAGGGAATTGACCTACGAGCAGTACTTC.

The J gene is TRBJ2-3, the V gene TRBV7-9; a weak D match, TRBD2 (6 bases). The CDR3 contains 14 residues. Germline loops: CDR1 SEHNR, CDR2 FQNEAQ (reference sequence). With 3 bases removed from V and 2 bases from J, the gap between germline ends came to 9 bases. As DNA, the CDR3 is TGTGCCAGCAGCTTTAGCGGTTCCACAGATACGCAGTATTTT. Translation: CASSFSGSTDTQYF.

The chain links TRBV11-2 to TRBJ2-1, with 10 bases lining up with TRBD1. The germline gives CDR1 SGHAT, CDR2 FQNNGV. This CDR3 region has 15 residues. The J segment lost 2 bases and the V segment lost 8 bases, leaving 6 bases of the junction unmatched. CDR3 amino acids: CASGGGQGAYNEQFF. Here the CDR3 DNA reads TGTGCCAGCGGGGGCGGACAGGGGGCCTACAATGAGCAGTTCTTC.

The chain is built from TRBV5-1 and TRBJ2-7, with D perhaps TRBD1 (5 bases). V was clipped by 2 bases and J by 1 base, with 10 bases between them. Germline assignment: CDR1 SGHRS and CDR2 YFSETQ. The CDR3 spans 14 residues. The CDR3 DNA reads as TGCGCCAGCAGCTTACAGGCTGAATCCTACGAGCAGTACTTC. Its protein product is CASSLQAESYEQYF.

The rearrangement uses TRBV10-1 and TRBJ2-1, with 8 positions matching TRBD2. The CDR3 is 14 amino acids. The V segment lost 6 bases and the J segment 5 bases; nucleotides outside the gene matches: 6. The germline CDR1 and CDR2 sequences are WNHNN and SYGVQD (reference sequence). The CDR3 DNA reads as TGCGCCAGCAGCTTCACGGGGGGGAACAATGAGCAGTTCTTC. Translation gives CASSFTGGNNEQFF.

In this sample, this clone turned up once. The chain joins TRBV11-2 to TRBJ1-4; 9 positions match TRBD1. The junction had 6 bases not matched to a gene; V was cut back by 1 base and J by 6 bases. This CDR3 spans 16 amino acids. From germline, CDR1 is SGHAT and CDR2 FQNNGV. The CDR3 here is CASSLGDRVKYEKLFF. DNA of the CDR3: TGTGCCAGCAGCTTAGGGGACAGGGTAAAATATGAAAAACTGTTTTTT.

This chain connects TRBV29-1 to TRBJ2-5; the match to TRBD2 covers 7 bases. Trimming took 5 bases from V and 7 from J; bases not matched to a gene: 10. Germline CDR1 reads SQVTM; CDR2 reads ANQGSEA. The CDR3 consists of 13 residues. The CDR3 spells CSVLDAASGTQYF. The CDR3 DNA sequence: TGCAGCGTTTTGGACGCGGCTAGCGGGACCCAGTACTTC.